A selection of T cell receptor beta chains follows, all from one sample in a study of T cell responses to AZD1222 COVID-19 vaccine. Profiling relied on immunoSEQ multiplex PCR, and the TCRdb table lists in-frame clones only, not all of them. This table has about 160,000 clones, 75% to 95% appearing once. This sample comprised peripheral blood, obtained 28 days after the second AZD1222 dose. The source of these receptors is an adult who received the AZD1222 COVID-19 vaccine. Each CDR3 is given with its conserved first and last residue. A D gene is named only where the DNA matches it firmly. Some rows mark clone size as missing; the rest say once, few, many or name a class of expanded clone.

clone size,V gene,D gene,J gene,CDR3 protein,CDR3 DNA
NA,TRBV10-3,NA,TRBJ1-1,CAISESTGVTEAFF,TGTGCCATCAGTGAGTCGACGGGGGTCACTGAAGCTTTCTTT
NA,TRBV7-9,NA,TRBJ2-5,CASSLGWGSIETQYF,TGTGCCAGCAGCTTAGGGTGGGGGAGTATCGAGACCCAGTACTTC
few,TRBV2,TRBD2,TRBJ2-3,CASSEAGATDTQYF,TGTGCCAGCAGTGAGGCGGGAGCTACAGATACGCAGTATTTT
NA,TRBV28,NA,TRBJ1-1,CASRGGRMNTEAFF,TGTGCCAGCAGGGGGGGACGGATGAACACTGAAGCTTTCTTT
NA,TRBV5-1,TRBD2,TRBJ2-1,CASSLETGGDEQFF,TGCGCCAGCAGCTTGGAAACGGGAGGCGATGAGCAGTTCTTC
NA,TRBV18,NA,TRBJ2-2,CASSPIPLTGYTGELFF,TGTGCCAGCTCACCAATCCCACTGACAGGATACACCGGGGAGCTGTTTTTT
NA,TRBV2,TRBD2,TRBJ2-2,CASRGLARNTGELFF,TGTGCCAGCAGAGGACTAGCGAGGAACACCGGGGAGCTGTTTTTT
NA,TRBV5-6,TRBD1,TRBJ1-2,CASSLGVQGAGYGYTF,TGTGCCAGCAGCCTAGGGGTGCAGGGGGCCGGCTATGGCTACACCTTC
NA,TRBV11-2,TRBD1,TRBJ1-2,CASSVQGARNYGYTF,TGTGCCAGCAGCGTCCAGGGGGCGCGAAACTATGGCTACACCTTC
few,TRBV3-1/TRBV3-2,NA,TRBJ2-7,CASSQAGDEQYF,TGTGCCAGCAGCCAAGCGGGGGACGAGCAGTACTTC
NA,TRBV2,NA,TRBJ2-5,CASRQERVSYQETQYF,TGTGCCAGCAGGCAGGAGCGGGTGTCTTACCAAGAGACCCAGTACTTC
NA,TRBV28,NA,TRBJ2-7,CASSLSAYEQYF,TGTGCCAGCAGTTTATCCGCCTACGAGCAGTACTTC
NA,TRBV25-1,NA,TRBJ1-3,CASSVGGSGNTIYF,TGTGCCAGCTCAGTCGGGGGCTCTGGAAACACCATATATTTT
NA,TRBV19,TRBD1,TRBJ1-4,CASRGTGGTEKLFF,TGTGCCAGTAGGGGGACAGGGGGGACTGAAAAACTGTTTTTT
NA,TRBV19,NA,TRBJ1-4,CASSKGATNEKLFF,TGTGCCAGTAGTAAAGGGGCAACTAATGAAAAACTGTTTTTT
NA,TRBV4-2,NA,TRBJ1-2,CASSQERTGRTYGYTF,TGTGCCAGCAGCCAAGAACGCACAGGGCGAACCTATGGCTACACCTTC
NA,TRBV6-1,NA,TRBJ1-1,CASSEAHTEAFF,TGTGCCAGCAGTGAGGCCCACACTGAAGCTTTCTTT
NA,TRBV30,TRBD1,TRBJ1-5,CAWRVGQGDQPQHF,TGTGCCTGGAGGGTTGGACAGGGGGATCAGCCCCAGCATTTT
NA,TRBV7-2,NA,TRBJ1-2,CASSPGENYGYTF,TGTGCCAGCAGCCCGGGGGAGAACTATGGCTACACCTTC